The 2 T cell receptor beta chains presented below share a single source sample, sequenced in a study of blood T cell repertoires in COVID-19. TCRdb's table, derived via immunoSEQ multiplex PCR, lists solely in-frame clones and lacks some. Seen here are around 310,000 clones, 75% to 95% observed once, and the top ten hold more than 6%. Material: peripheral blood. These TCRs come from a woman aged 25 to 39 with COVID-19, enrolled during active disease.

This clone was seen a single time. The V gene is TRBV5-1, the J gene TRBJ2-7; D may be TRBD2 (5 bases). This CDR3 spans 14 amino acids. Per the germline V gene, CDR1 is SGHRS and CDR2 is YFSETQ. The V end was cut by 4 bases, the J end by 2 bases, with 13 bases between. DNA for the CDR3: TGCGCCAGCAGCCTGGCTGGAGGTACCTACGAGCAGTACTTC. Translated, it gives CASSLAGGTYEQYF.

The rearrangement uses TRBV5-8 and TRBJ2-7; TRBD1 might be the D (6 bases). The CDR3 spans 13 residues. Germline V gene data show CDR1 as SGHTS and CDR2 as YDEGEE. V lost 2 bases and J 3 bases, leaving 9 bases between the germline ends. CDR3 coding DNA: TGTGCCAGCAGCTTATACAGGGTCTACGAGCAGTACTTC. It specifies CASSLYRVYEQYF. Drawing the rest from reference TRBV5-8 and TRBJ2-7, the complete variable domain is EAGVTQSPTHLIKTRGQQATLRCSPISGHTSVYWYQQALGLGLQFLLWYDEGEERNRGNFPPRFSGRQFPNYSSELNVNALELEDSALYLCASSLYRVYEQYFGPGTRLTVT.